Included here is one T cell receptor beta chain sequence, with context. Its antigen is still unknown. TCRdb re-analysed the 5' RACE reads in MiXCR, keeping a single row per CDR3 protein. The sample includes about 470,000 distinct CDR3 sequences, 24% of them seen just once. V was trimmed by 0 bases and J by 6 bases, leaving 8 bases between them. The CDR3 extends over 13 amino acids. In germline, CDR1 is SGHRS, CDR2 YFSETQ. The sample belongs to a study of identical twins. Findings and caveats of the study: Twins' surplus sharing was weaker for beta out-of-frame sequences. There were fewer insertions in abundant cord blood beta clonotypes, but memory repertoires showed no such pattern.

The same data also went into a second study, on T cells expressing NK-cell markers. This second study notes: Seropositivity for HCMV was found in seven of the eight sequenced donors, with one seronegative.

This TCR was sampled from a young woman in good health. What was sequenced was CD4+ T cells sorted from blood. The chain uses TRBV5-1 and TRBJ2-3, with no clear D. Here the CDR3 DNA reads TGCGCCAGCAGCTTGGTCACGGATGATACGCAGTATTTT. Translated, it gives CASSLVTDDTQYF.